This TCR beta chain was recorded in a study of T cell responses to AZD1222 COVID-19 vaccine. Whole-study results and caveats: Reportedly, close to half of spike-specific TCRs are directed against unmutated variant regions. Females made up more of the donors, who were largely white British, and clonal diversity may have come out too low. Sampling captured repertoires only after the peak T cell response.

This clone was observed once. The antigen is not known. Profiling relied on immunoSEQ multiplex PCR, and the TCRdb table lists in-frame clones only, not all of them. This sample has approximately 140,000 clones; over 90% occur once, and the top ten carry 4.5% to 6%. The junction had 13 bases not matched to a gene; V was cut back by 4 bases and J by 8 bases. The CDR3 is 17 amino acids. Germline lookup yields CDR1 SGDLS and CDR2 YYNGEE. The sequence derives from an adult in good health. The chain links TRBV9 to TRBJ2-1; TRBD2 agrees at 12 bases. This material consisted of peripheral blood, taken on day 0 of AZD1222 vaccination. This CDR3 is CASSNTRTSGVGDEQFF. CDR3 nucleotide sequence: TGTGCCAGCAGCAATACGAGGACTAGCGGGGTTGGGGATGAGCAGTTCTTC.